A single sample gave rise to the 32 T cell receptor beta chains below, sequenced in a study of cytomegalovirus exposure and HLA in healthy donors. Researchers ran the PCR with 60 Vbeta and 13 Jbeta primers. Measured with immunoSEQ multiplex PCR; TCRdb has only the in-frame clones, and not every one. The table shows under 200,000 clones, with approximately 11% occurring only once. Sequenced material: PBMCs. Receptors originate from a man in his fifties or sixties in good health and CMV-seropositive.

The chain recombines TRBV7-9 with TRBJ1-1; perhaps TRBD1 as D (6 bases). The CDR3 covers 14 residues. Trimming cost V 5 bases and J 1 base, with 11 bases left between them. Germline V gene lookup returns CDR1 SEHNR and CDR2 FQNEAQ (reference sequence). The CDR3 DNA reads TGTGCCAGCAGCCTCCGGGGGGCGAACACTGAAGCTTTCTTT. Protein: CASSLRGANTEAFF.

The V call is TRBV19, the J call TRBJ1-5; tentative D call: TRBD1 (5 bases). This CDR3 region has 15 residues. Trimming removed 3 bases from V and 1 base from J, with 10 bases in between. Per germline, CDR1 LNHDA and CDR2 SQIVND (reference sequence). The CDR3, as DNA: TGTGCCAGTAGTATGCCGGGGGGAAGCAATCAGCCCCAGCATTTT. It is translated as CASSMPGGSNQPQHF.

The chain employs TRBV5-1 and TRBJ2-3; 10 bases are shared with TRBD2. Germline trimming cut 4 bases from V and 3 bases from J; bases unmatched to any gene: 8. Per germline, CDR1 SGHRS and CDR2 YFSETQ. The CDR3 runs to 16 residues. CDR3 residues: CASSNQRGGGTDTQYF. Written as DNA, the CDR3 is TGCGCCAGCAGCAACCAGCGGGGGGGCGGAACAGATACGCAGTATTTT.

This clone was found a few times. The V call is TRBV5-6, the J call TRBJ2-1; 8 nucleotides align to TRBD1. The CDR3 extends over 12 amino acids. Germline loops: CDR1 SGHDT, CDR2 YYEEEE. The V and J ends lost 6 bases and 10 bases, in that order; junction bases with no gene match: 6. DNA of the CDR3: TGTGCCAGCACTGTCACAGGGGGAGAGCAGTTCTTC. Residues: CASTVTGGEQFF. Full variable domain (outside the CDR3, taken from reference TRBV5-6 and TRBJ2-1): DAGVTQSPTHLIKTRGQQVTLRCSPKSGHDTVSWYQQALGQGPQFIFQYYEEEERQRGNFPDRFSGHQFPNYSSELNVNALLLGDSALYLCASTVTGGEQFFGPGTRLTVL.

The chain recombines TRBV4-3 with TRBJ1-1; no clear D gene. The V end was cut by 4 bases, the J end by 2 bases, with 11 bases between. In germline, CDR1 is LGHNA, CDR2 YSLEER. CDR3 length equals 14 residues. This CDR3 is CASSPQGLNTEAFF. The DNA of the CDR3 is TGCGCCAGCAGCCCGCAAGGACTTAACACTGAAGCTTTCTTT.

A few counts support this clone. This chain joins TRBV7-9 and TRBJ1-1; D gene uncertain. CDR3 length: 13 residues. V was shortened by 10 bases and J by 1 base, with 13 bases between the two germline ends. Per germline, CDR1 SEHNR and CDR2 FQNEAQ (reference sequence). In DNA form, the CDR3 reads TGTGCCACGTCTCAGTTGGCGAACACTGAAGCTTTCTTT. Protein: CATSQLANTEAFF.

This rearrangement joins TRBV2 to TRBJ2-1; TRBD2 is a possible D gene (6 bases). The length of the CDR3 is 13 residues. The germline V and J ends were trimmed by 0 bases and 6 bases, with 6 bases remaining between them. From germline, CDR1 is SNHLY and CDR2 FYNNEI. CDR3 sequence reads: CASSEAGLNEQFF. CDR3 in DNA: TGTGCCAGCAGTGAAGCGGGACTCAATGAGCAGTTCTTC.

The chain recombines TRBV15 with TRBJ1-1, with 8 bases identical to TRBD1. This CDR3 is built from 15 residues. The ends lost 1 base at V and 2 bases at J; junction bases unmatched: 3. The germline gives CDR1 LNHNV, CDR2 YYDKDF (reference sequence). The CDR3 DNA follows: TGTGCCACCAGCAGAGTGACAGGGGAAAACACTGAAGCTTTCTTT. It yields the protein CATSRVTGENTEAFF.

The chain combines TRBV4-3 with TRBJ1-3; D gene uncertain. Trimming took 4 bases from V and 8 from J, leaving 12 bases between them. Per germline, CDR1 LGHNA and CDR2 YSLEER. The CDR3 is 13 amino acids. The CDR3 nucleotides are TGCGCCAGCAGCCTCCAGGCCGGGGACACCATATATTTT. Its protein is CASSLQAGDTIYF.

There are a few counts of this clone. The CDR3 loop reads CASSLGERETQYF. The CDR3 DNA sequence: TGTGCCAGCAGCTTGGGAGAGAGGGAGACCCAGTACTTC. The J gene is TRBJ2-5, the V gene TRBV5-5, with D hard to call. This CDR3 spans 13 amino acids. Trimming cost V 0 bases and J 5 bases, with 8 bases left between them. Germline V gene sequence: CDR1 SGHKS, CDR2 YYEKEE (reference sequence).

This sequence joins TRBV2 and TRBJ2-7; the D gene is possibly TRBD2 (5 bases). CDR1 is SNHLY and CDR2 is FYNNEI in the germline V gene. The length of the CDR3 is 14 residues. The ends were cut back, 5 bases at V and 2 bases at J, with 13 bases in the middle. The CDR3, as DNA: TGTGCCAGCAGTTACTTTGGGAGTCCCTACGAGCAGTACTTC. It encodes CASSYFGSPYEQYF.

This clone was seen only a few times. This chain links TRBV18 with TRBJ1-2, with a possible D match to TRBD1 (6 bases). Per the germline V gene, CDR1 is KGHSH and CDR2 is LQKENI. Trimming cost V 6 bases and J 1 base, with 9 bases left between them. The CDR3 is 13 residues long. CDR3 in amino acids: CASSQQGNYGYTF. In DNA form, the CDR3 reads TGTGCCAGCTCCCAACAGGGTAACTATGGCTACACCTTC.

V gene TRBV7-2 combines with J gene TRBJ1-2; D might be TRBD1 (5 bases). V lost 5 bases and J lost 4, with 17 bases in between. Germline CDR1 reads SGHTA; CDR2 reads FQGNSA. CDR3 length equals 15 residues. CDR3 amino acids: CASSAQRDLGYGYTF. DNA of the CDR3: TGTGCCAGCAGCGCACAGCGGGACCTCGGCTATGGCTACACCTTC.

V is TRBV7-6 and J is TRBJ1-2, with 10 bases matching TRBD1. The CDR3 has 15 amino acids. Germline-derived CDR1 and CDR2 are SGHVS and FNYEAQ. J gave up 4 bases and V 5 bases, and 7 bases lay outside the gene matches. The CDR3 region is CASSSGTGALYGYTF. The CDR3 bases are TGTGCCAGCAGCAGTGGGACAGGGGCCCTCTATGGCTACACCTTC. Variable domain in full (rest from reference TRBV7-6 and TRBJ1-2): GAGVSQSPRYKVTKRGQDVALRCDPISGHVSLYWYRQALGQGPEFLTYFNYEAQQDKSGLPNDRFSAERPEGSISTLTIQRTEQRDSAMYRCASSSGTGALYGYTFGSGTRLTVV.

Of note for this clone: Without the conserved terminal phenylalanine or tryptophan, this CDR3 likely stems from a read error. This chain joins TRBV4-3 and TRBJ1-1, with D possibly TRBD1 on 5 matching bases. Germline assignment: CDR1 LGHNA and CDR2 YSLEER. This CDR3 region has 16 residues. CDR3 region: CASSQDNGGAAYEAFV. In nucleotides, the CDR3 is TGCGCAAGCAGCCAAGATAACGGCGGGGCAGCCTACGAAGCTTTCGTT.

The chain links TRBV7-9 to TRBJ2-1; 9 nucleotides line up with TRBD1. Trimming removed 8 bases from V and 5 bases from J; junction bases left unmatched: 7. The CDR3 is 14 amino acids. Germline CDR1 is SEHNR and CDR2 is FQNEAQ (reference sequence). Here the CDR3 DNA reads TGTGCCAGCGGCACAGGGGGCCCCCACAATGAGCAGTTCTTC. This codes for CASGTGGPHNEQFF. Full variable domain (rest looked up from reference TRBV7-9 and TRBJ2-1): DTGVSQNPRHKITKRGQNVTFRCDPISEHNRLYWYRQTLGQGPEFLTYFQNEAQLEKSRLLSDRFSAERPKGSFSTLEIQRTEQGDSAMYLCASGTGGPHNEQFFGPGTRLTVL.

This clone was detected only a few times. CDR3 protein: CASTGQARETQYF. CDR3 nucleotide sequence: TGTGCCAGCACGGGACAGGCACGGGAGACCCAGTACTTC. The rearrangement joins TRBV2 to TRBJ2-5; 8 positions match TRBD1. Germline trimming cut 7 bases from V and 5 bases from J; bases unmatched to any gene: 6. The CDR3 sequence is 13 residues long. Germline CDR1 is SNHLY and CDR2 is FYNNEI.

The J gene is TRBJ1-1, the V gene TRBV5-1, with no clear D. Per germline, CDR1 SGHRS and CDR2 YFSETQ. Trimming cost V 0 bases and J 6 bases, with 12 bases left between them. This CDR3 has 14 amino acids. The CDR3 here is CASSLVPGLPEAFF. In nucleotides, the CDR3 is TGCGCCAGCAGCTTGGTACCAGGCCTCCCTGAAGCTTTCTTT.

This sequence joins TRBV5-6 and TRBJ2-1; 13 bases are shared with TRBD2. CDR1 is SGHDT, CDR2 YYEEEE, per germline. Trimming took 3 bases from V and 6 from J; bases not matched to a gene: 3. CDR3 length equals 15 residues. CDR3 sequence (DNA): TGTGCCAGCAGCTCCAGACTAGCGGGGGGCAATGAGCAGTTCTTC. This encodes CASSSRLAGGNEQFF.

This chain joins TRBV27 and TRBJ2-3; D possibly corresponds to TRBD2 (7 bases). The CDR3 extends over 15 amino acids. Germline V gene data show CDR1 as MNHEY and CDR2 as SMNVEV (reference sequence). Trimming cost V 7 bases and J 5 bases, with 19 bases left between them. For the CDR3, the DNA is TGTGCCAGCAAAGGGGGAGGGCTGGGGGAAGATACGCAGTATTTT. Encoded protein: CASKGGGLGEDTQYF.

This clone was observed a handful of times. The CDR3 here is CASSVDSSNTEAFF. The CDR3 region has the DNA TGTGCCAGCAGCGTAGACAGTTCGAACACTGAAGCTTTCTTT. This chain connects TRBV9 to TRBJ1-1, with D unresolved. The CDR3 runs 14 residues. CDR1 and CDR2 (germline): SGDLS, YYNGEE. V was cut by 0 bases and J by 1 base, with 7 bases left in between.

The chain combines TRBV9 with TRBJ1-1; a weak D match, TRBD1 (6 bases). The CDR3 contains 13 residues. V was trimmed by 3 bases and J by 6 bases, leaving 12 bases between them. Germline V gives CDR1 SGDLS, CDR2 YYNGEE. Written as DNA, the CDR3 is TGTGCCAGCAGCGCAGGGGATTGGGCTGAAGCTTTCTTT. Its protein is CASSAGDWAEAFF.

This clone turned up a few times. This chain connects TRBV19 to TRBJ2-3; a weak D match, TRBD2 (5 bases). Trimming shortened V by 10 bases and J by 1 base, and 12 bases separated the two germline ends. The germline V gene has CDR1 LNHDA and CDR2 SQIVND (reference sequence). The CDR3 contains 13 residues. The DNA of the CDR3 is TGTGCCACGAGGGAGAGGGGCACAGATACGCAGTATTTT. Translated, it gives CATRERGTDTQYF.

This clone was found a few times. The chain uses TRBV19 and TRBJ1-2; 7 nucleotides line up with TRBD1. There are 14 residues in the CDR3. Germline-derived CDR1 and CDR2 are LNHDA and SQIVND (reference sequence). V lost 6 bases to trimming and J lost 10 bases; unmatched junction nucleotides: 14. The CDR3 DNA is TGTGCCAGTAGGCCTGCCGGGACAGTCATACACTACACCTTC. Translated: CASRPAGTVIHYTF.

The V and J genes are TRBV7-2 and TRBJ2-5, with TRBD2 matching 11 bases. The CDR3 extends over 16 amino acids. V gave up 3 bases and J gave up 0 bases; unmatched junction bases: 3. Per the germline V gene, CDR1 is SGHTA and CDR2 is FQGNSA. DNA for the CDR3: TGTGCCAGCAGCTTCGTAGCGGGGGGGTACCAAGAGACCCAGTACTTC. Amino acids: CASSFVAGGYQETQYF.

The chain carries TRBV15 and TRBJ2-3; a weak D match, TRBD2 (6 bases). The germline CDR1 and CDR2 sequences are LNHNV and YYDKDF (reference sequence). V dropped 1 base and J dropped 4 bases, with 12 bases sitting between them. The CDR3 consists of 15 residues. CDR3 residues: CATSRARGEADTQYF. DNA of the CDR3: TGTGCCACCAGCAGAGCCCGAGGGGAGGCAGATACGCAGTATTTT. Full variable domain (outside the CDR3, taken from reference TRBV15 and TRBJ2-3): DAMVIQNPRYQVTQFGKPVTLSCSQTLNHNVMYWYQQKSSQAPKLLFHYYDKDFNNEADTPDNFQSRRPNTSFCFLDIRSPGLGDTAMYLCATSRARGEADTQYFGPGTRLTVL.

A few counts support this clone. The J gene is TRBJ2-1, the V gene TRBV19, with TRBD2 as a possible D gene (6 bases). The CDR3 totals 14 residues. Germline V gene sequence: CDR1 LNHDA, CDR2 SQIVND (reference sequence). Trimming took off 7 bases at V and 15 bases at J, with 25 bases between the two ends. CDR3 nucleotide sequence: TGTGCCAGTACCCACGCGGGGACGAGAAGGCCATCGTTCTTC. This encodes CASTHAGTRRPSFF.

This sequence joins TRBV28 and TRBJ2-7; weak D call: TRBD1 (6 bases). Germline values: CDR1 MDHEN, CDR2 SYDVKM. V lost 5 bases and J lost 7, with 18 bases in between. CDR3 length: 14 residues. The CDR3 region is CASSRQGQWWEQYV. The CDR3 nucleotides are TGTGCCAGCAGTCGGCAGGGGCAGTGGTGGGAGCAGTACGTC.

This clone has a handful of counts. The chain employs TRBV6-1 and TRBJ2-3; no firm D call. V lost 7 bases and J 4 bases, leaving 12 bases between the germline ends. This CDR3 is 13 amino acids long. CDR1 MNHNS and CDR2 SASEGT come from the germline V gene. The CDR3 nucleotides are TGTGCCAGCACTCTTGCACAGTCAGATACGCAGTATTTT. Protein sequence: CASTLAQSDTQYF.

This clone was detected only a few times. The chain uses TRBV6-5 and TRBJ2-7, with 8 bases matching TRBD1. The CDR3 has 11 amino acids. CDR1 MNHEY and CDR2 SVGAGI come from the germline V gene. J lost 6 bases, V lost 10 bases, and 5 bases had no gene match. CDR3 sequence (DNA): TGTGCCACCACGGACAGGGTCGAGCAGTACTTC. It is translated as CATTDRVEQYF.

This clone appeared a few times. This chain links TRBV5-6 with TRBJ1-5, with 8 bases aligning to TRBD1. The junction had 4 bases not matched to a gene; V was cut back by 3 bases and J by 2 bases. The CDR3 runs 15 residues. CDR1 is SGHDT, CDR2 YYEEEE, per germline. CDR3 nucleotide sequence: TGTGCCAGCAGCTCCCTGGACAGGGGCAATCAGCCCCAGCATTTT. Translation: CASSSLDRGNQPQHF.

This clone has just a few counts. The V call is TRBV27, the J call TRBJ1-6, with D tentatively TRBD1 (5 bases). This CDR3 has 14 amino acids. CDR1 MNHEY and CDR2 SMNVEV come from the germline V gene (reference sequence). The V end lost 7 bases, the J end lost 5 bases, and 12 bases lay between the germline ends. Here the CDR3 reads CASTYRGNNSPLHF. The CDR3 coding sequence is TGTGCCAGCACTTACCGGGGGAATAATTCACCCCTCCACTTT.